Described below is a single T cell receptor beta chain sequence and its context. This clonotype was found many times. Its specific antigen is unknown. The record has no base qualities; no much larger clone is one base away. The sample belongs to a study of patients and donors after allogeneic stem cell transplantation (dated by TCRdb to 2020 to 2022). The library was made by RT-PCR. Sequencing took place on a NextSeq 550. The public sequencing data were trimmed at Q25 with fastp and processed into clonotypes with MiXCR by TCRdb, which kept only in-frame beta chains. Identical CDR3 protein sequences are pooled into one entry, listed with their most common genes and DNA. The table for this sample lists under 200,000 distinct CDR3 sequences; about 29% of them were counted only once. The biggest ten clones account for approximately 3.5% of the sample. Counted from cysteine to phenylalanine, this CDR3 has 13 amino acids. Of all the DNA, just the CDR3 is kept, 39 bases in frame from base 1. From the germline V gene, CDR1 is SGHRS and CDR2 is YFSETQ. The V and J ends are trimmed by 0 bases and 9 bases, leaving 12 bases between them.

Recombination connected TRBV5-1 to TRBJ1-2; no D gene call is confident. Sample: blood, either unsorted or a sorted T cell fraction (not recorded which). The source of this sequence is a human donor who was either an allogeneic HSCT recipient or a stem cell or donor lymphocyte infusion donor (not recorded which). It is not recorded whose cells these are; they may come from a transplant donor. The CDR3 protein: CASSLVREGSYTF. The DNA sequence follows: TGCGCCAGCAGCTTGGTTAGAGAGGGCAGCTACACCTTC.